These 5 T cell receptor beta chains originate from one sample sequenced in a study of blood T cell repertoires in COVID-19. Generated by immunoSEQ multiplex PCR, the TCRdb table keeps only in-frame clones and is missing some. The table lists some 33,000 clones, around nine tenths of them singletons, with about 2.1% in the top ten. The sequenced sample consisted of peripheral blood. These receptor sequences come from a human donor in a cohort sampled during active COVID-19.

The CDR3: CASSLSVSTDTQYF. The CDR3 nucleotides read TGTGCCAGCAGCCTGTCCGTTAGCACAGATACGCAGTATTTT. V and J are TRBV3-1 (or the pseudogene TRBV3-2) and TRBJ2-3; D not certain. Germline CDR1 is LGHDT and CDR2 is YNNKEL (reference sequence). CDR3 length: 14 residues. The germline V and J ends were trimmed by 4 bases and 0 bases, with 8 bases remaining between them.

The chain couples TRBV5-1 to TRBJ2-7; possible D gene TRBD2, 5 bases. With 4 bases removed from V and 2 bases from J, the gap between germline ends came to 13 bases. This CDR3 is built from 14 residues. The germline gives CDR1 SGHRS, CDR2 YFSETQ. The DNA of the CDR3 is TGCGCCAGCAGCCTGGAGCCGGAGGCCTACGAGCAGTACTTC. Translation: CASSLEPEAYEQYF.

The CDR3 loop is CASSLNQGLGLFF. CDR3 bases: TGCGCCAGCAGCCTGAACCAGGGGTTGGGACTGTTTTTT. The V gene is TRBV5-1, the J gene TRBJ1-4, with D perhaps matching TRBD1 (6 bases). The CDR3 covers 13 residues. Germline V gene data show CDR1 as SGHRS and CDR2 as YFSETQ. The V and J ends lost 4 bases and 13 bases respectively, with 17 bases between them.

The chain has TRBV14 and TRBJ1-6; 9 bases align to TRBD1. Per the germline V gene, CDR1 is SGHDN and CDR2 is FVKESK. V trimming: 5 bases; J trimming: 7 bases; junction bases outside the gene matches: 6. CDR3 length: 15 residues. CDR3: CASSIHRGRNSPLHF. The CDR3, as DNA: TGTGCCAGCAGCATCCACAGGGGGCGGAATTCACCCCTCCACTTT. The whole variable domain, filled in from reference TRBV14 and TRBJ1-6, reads EAGVTQFPSHSVIEKGQTVTLRCDPISGHDNLYWYRRVMGKEIKFLLHFVKESKQDESGMPNNRFLAERTGGTYSTLKVQPAELEDSGVYFCASSIHRGRNSPLHFGNGTRLTVT.

CDR3 loop: CASGKGVGGLNTEAFF. The CDR3 DNA follows: TGCGCCAGCGGAAAAGGCGTGGGGGGATTGAACACTGAAGCTTTCTTT. V and J are TRBV5-1 and TRBJ1-1, with D possibly TRBD1 on 5 matching bases. This CDR3 spans 16 amino acids. Trimming shortened V by 7 bases and J by 0 bases, and 19 bases separated the two germline ends. Germline V gene lookup returns CDR1 SGHRS and CDR2 YFSETQ.